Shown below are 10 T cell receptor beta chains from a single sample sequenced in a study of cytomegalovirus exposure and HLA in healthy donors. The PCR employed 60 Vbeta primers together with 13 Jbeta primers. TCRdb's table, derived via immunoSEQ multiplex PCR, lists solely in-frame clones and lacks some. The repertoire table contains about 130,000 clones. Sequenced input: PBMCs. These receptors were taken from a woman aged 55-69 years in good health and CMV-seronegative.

The CDR3 nucleotides read TGTGCCAGCAGCTCCGGCCGGGGGGCGCGGGAGACCCAGTACTTC. As protein: CASSSGRGARETQYF. The rearrangement links TRBV11-2 to TRBJ2-5; TRBD2 is a possible D gene (7 bases). This CDR3 contains 15 residues. V lost 4 bases and J 5 bases, leaving 17 bases between the germline ends. Germline CDR1 and CDR2: SGHAT and FQNNGV.

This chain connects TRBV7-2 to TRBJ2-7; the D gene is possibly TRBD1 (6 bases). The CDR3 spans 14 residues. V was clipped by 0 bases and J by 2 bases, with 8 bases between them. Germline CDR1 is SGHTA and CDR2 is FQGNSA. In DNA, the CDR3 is TGTGCCAGCAGCTTAGCGAGACAGGCCTACGAGCAGTACTTC. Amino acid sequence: CASSLARQAYEQYF.

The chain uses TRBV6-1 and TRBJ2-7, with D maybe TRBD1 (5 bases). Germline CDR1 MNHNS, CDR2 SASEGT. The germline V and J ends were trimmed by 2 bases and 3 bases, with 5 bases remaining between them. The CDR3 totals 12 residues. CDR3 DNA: TGTGCCAGCAGTGAAAGGGGCTACGAGCAGTACTTC. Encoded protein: CASSERGYEQYF.

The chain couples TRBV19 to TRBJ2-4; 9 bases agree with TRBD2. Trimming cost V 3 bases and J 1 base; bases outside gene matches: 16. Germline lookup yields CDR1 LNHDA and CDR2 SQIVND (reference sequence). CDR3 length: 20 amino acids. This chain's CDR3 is CASSIPRQGRLAGAKNIQYF. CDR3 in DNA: TGTGCCAGTAGTATCCCCCGACAGGGTCGGCTAGCGGGGGCCAAAAACATTCAGTACTTC.

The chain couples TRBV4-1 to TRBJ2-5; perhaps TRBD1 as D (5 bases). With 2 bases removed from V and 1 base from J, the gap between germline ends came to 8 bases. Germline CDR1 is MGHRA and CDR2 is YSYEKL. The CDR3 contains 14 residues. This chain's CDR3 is CASSQIRAQETQYF. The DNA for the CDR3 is TGCGCCAGCAGCCAAATCAGGGCCCAAGAGACCCAGTACTTC.

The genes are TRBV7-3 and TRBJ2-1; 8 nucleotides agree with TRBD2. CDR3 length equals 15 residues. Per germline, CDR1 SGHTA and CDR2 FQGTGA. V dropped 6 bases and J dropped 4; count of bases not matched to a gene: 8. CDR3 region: CASRAPGLDYNEQFF. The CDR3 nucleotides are TGTGCCAGCAGGGCTCCGGGACTAGATTACAATGAGCAGTTCTTC.

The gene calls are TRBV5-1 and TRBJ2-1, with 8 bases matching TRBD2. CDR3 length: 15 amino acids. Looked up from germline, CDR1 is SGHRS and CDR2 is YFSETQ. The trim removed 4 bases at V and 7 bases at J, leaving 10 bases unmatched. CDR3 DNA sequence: TGCGCCAGCAGCCGGACTAGCTCGGGGGGTAATGAGCAGTTCTTC. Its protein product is CASSRTSSGGNEQFF.

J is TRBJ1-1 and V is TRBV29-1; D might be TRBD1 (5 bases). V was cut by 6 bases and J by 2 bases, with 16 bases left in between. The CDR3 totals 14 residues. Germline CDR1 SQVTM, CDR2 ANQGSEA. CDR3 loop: CSVHTGGVNTEAFF. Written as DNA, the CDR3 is TGCAGCGTCCATACAGGTGGGGTTAACACTGAAGCTTTCTTT.

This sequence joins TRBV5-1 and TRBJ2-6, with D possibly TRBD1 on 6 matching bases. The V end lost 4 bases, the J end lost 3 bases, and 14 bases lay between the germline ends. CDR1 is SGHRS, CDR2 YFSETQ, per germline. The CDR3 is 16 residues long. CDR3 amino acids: CASSRATGNGANVLTF. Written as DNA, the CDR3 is TGCGCCAGCAGCAGAGCAACAGGGAATGGGGCCAACGTCCTGACTTTC.

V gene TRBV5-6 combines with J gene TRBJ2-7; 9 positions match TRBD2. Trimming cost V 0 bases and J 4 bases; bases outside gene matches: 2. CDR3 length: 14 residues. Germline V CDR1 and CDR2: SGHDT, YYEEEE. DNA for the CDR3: TGTGCCAGCAGCTTGGCTAGCGGGACTTACGAGCAGTACTTC. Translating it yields CASSLASGTYEQYF.